This T cell receptor beta chain was obtained from a study of PD-1 blockade in classical Hodgkin lymphoma. Study-wide results and caveats: Only CD4+ TCR diversity, not CD8+, had risen significantly by C4D1. Some patients started nivolumab under 1 year after ASCT, and they were excluded. Healthy donors reportedly exceeded newly diagnosed patients in baseline TCR diversity.

Each patient experienced a relapse that followed autologous stem cell transplantation, and brentuximab vedotin exposure varied. Under best response, outcomes were complete response, partial response or progressive disease. The table came from immunoSEQ multiplex PCR; TCRdb's copy has only in-frame clones and leaves some out. The sample contains roughly 19,000 clones, approximately 84% of which appear only once. This clone showed up just a few times. The antigen remains unidentified. The CDR3 is 14 residues long. V lost 0 bases and J lost 5, with 11 bases in between. Germline lookup yields CDR1 SGDLS and CDR2 YYNGEE.

The sequence was obtained from a human donor with classical Hodgkin lymphoma. The specimen comprised peripheral blood mononuclear cells (PBMCs), sampled at baseline. The chain is built from TRBV9 and TRBJ1-1; D perhaps matches TRBD1 (6 bases). The chain's CDR3 is CASSVGRGATEAFF. CDR3 sequence (DNA): TGTGCCAGCAGCGTAGGGCGGGGGGCAACTGAAGCTTTCTTT.